These T cell receptor beta chains were read from a single sample in a study of control samples from healthy donors and cancer patients. Libraries were prepared by immunoSEQ multiplex PCR; TCRdb keeps only in-frame clonotypes and omits some of them. The sample holds over 150,000 clones, about 94% seen once. The material sequenced was PBMCs. The receptors shown here come from a man in his sixties with colorectal cancer. Both conserved end residues are part of each CDR3. D genes are given only for firm matches. A clone size is listed for some rows: how often the clone was seen (once, few, many), or a class if it is expanded.

TRBJ2-3 | TRBV6-5 | - | - | TGTGCCAGCAAACTCTTTAGCACAGATACGCAGTATTTT | CASKLFSTDTQYF
TRBJ1-6 | TRBV5-4 | - | TRBD1 | TGTGCCAGCAGCCCGGGACAGAGCGAGAATTCACCCCTCCACTTT | CASSPGQSENSPLHF
TRBJ1-2 | TRBV18 | - | TRBD1 | TGTGCCAGCTCACTGGGACAGGGGGGTCTCTATGGCTACACCTTC | CASSLGQGGLYGYTF
TRBJ2-5 | TRBV5-1 | few | TRBD2 | TGCGCCAGCAGCGGGGGACTAGCGGGGCGAGAGACCCAGTACTTC | CASSGGLAGRETQYF
TRBJ1-5 | TRBV19 | - | - | TGTGCCAGTAGTGAGGGTCACGCTAGCAATCAGCCCCAGCATTTT | CASSEGHASNQPQHF
TRBJ2-5 | TRBV19 | - | TRBD2 | TGTGCCAGTAGCAGGACTAGCGGGGTCGATGACCAAGAGACCCAGTACTTC | CASSRTSGVDDQETQYF
TRBJ1-1 | TRBV7-2 | once | TRBD1 | TGTGCCAGCAGCTTAGGGGCAGGGGGCGGGTACACTGAAGCTTTCTTT | CASSLGAGGGYTEAFF
TRBJ1-6 | TRBV5-8 | - | - | TGTGCCAGCAGCTTGTCACTTGGGACTGGGGGGTTAAATTCACCCCTCCACTTT | CASSLSLGTGGLNSPLHF
TRBJ2-4 | TRBV21-1 | few | - | TGTGCCACCTGCAAGCAGGAAGCCAAAAACATTCAGTACTTC | CATCKQEAKNIQYF
TRBJ2-4 | TRBV6-2/TRBV6-3 | - | - | TGTGCCAGCAGTTTCGCAGGGAGCAAAAACATTCAGTACTTC | CASSFAGSKNIQYF
TRBJ2-7 | TRBV6-5 | - | - | TGTGCCAGCAGTTACGGATCCCTAGGGTCCTACGAGCAGTACTTC | CASSYGSLGSYEQYF
TRBJ2-7 | TRBV7-2 | - | - | TGTGCCAGCAGCTCGCGCTCCAATGGCGAGCAGTACTTC | CASSSRSNGEQYF
TRBJ2-7 | TRBV5-1 | - | - | TGCGCCAGCAGCTTATCGGTAAGAGGAGCCTACGAGCAGTACTTC | CASSLSVRGAYEQYF
TRBJ1-4 | TRBV5-4 | - | - | TGTGCCAGCAGCTTGGCGGGTGGAGCTAATGAAAAACTGTTTTTT | CASSLAGGANEKLFF
TRBJ2-3 | TRBV19 | - | TRBD1 | TGTGCCAGTAGTATCGAAGGACAGGGGGGCGATACGCAGTATTTT | CASSIEGQGGDTQYF
TRBJ1-1 | TRBV3-1/TRBV3-2 | - | - | TGTGCCAGCAGCCTAGGGGGGAACACTGAAGCTTTCTTT | CASSLGGNTEAFF
TRBJ2-5 | TRBV27 | once | - | TGTGCCAGCAGAAGGACATTCGGGCGTACCCACGACCAAGAGACCCAGTACTTC | CASRRTFGRTHDQETQYF
TRBJ1-2 | TRBV6-5 | - | - | TGTGCCAGCACCCTCCTAGCGGGGGGGAACTATGGCTACACCTTC | CASTLLAGGNYGYTF
TRBJ2-1 | TRBV7-2 | - | - | TGTGCCAGCAGCTCCGGGGGCCGGGGTGAGCAGTTCTTC | CASSSGGRGEQFF
TRBJ2-7 | TRBV24-1 | - | - | TGTGCCACCAGTGATCCAGGTCTACGAGTGCAGTACTTC | CATSDPGLRVQYF
TRBJ2-2 | TRBV9 | - | - | TGTGCCAGCAGCGTAGGTCCAGGGGAGGCCGGGGAGCTGTTTTTT | CASSVGPGEAGELFF
TRBJ1-1 | TRBV21-1 | - | - | TGTGCCAGCCCCACAAGCACTGAAGCTTTCTTT | CASPTSTEAFF
TRBJ1-4 | TRBV2 | - | - | TGTGCCAGTACCAGGGAATCTGCAACTAATGAAAAACTGTTTTTT | CASTRESATNEKLFF
TRBJ1-4 | TRBV30 | - | TRBD1 | TGTGCCTGGAGTTCCGGACAGGGCGAAGAAAAACTGTTTTTT | CAWSSGQGEEKLFF
TRBJ1-1 | TRBV19 | - | - | TGTGCCAGTAGCCCTCAGGTGAACACTGAAGCTTTCTTT | CASSPQVNTEAFF
TRBJ1-4 | TRBV7-2 | once | - | TGTGCCAGCAGCTCGACAGGTTGGGATGAAAAACTGTTTTTT | CASSSTGWDEKLFF
TRBJ2-1 | TRBV30 | - | - | TGTGCCTGGGGTATTGACAATGAGCAGTTCTTC | CAWGIDNEQFF